In its sample, the clone carrying this T cell receptor (beta chain) was seen many times. The data were taken from a study of T-cell reconstitution after alpha-beta-depleted transplantation in children. Using unique molecular identifiers, the investigators prepared the TCRbeta library. TCRdb itself ran the PCR reads through MiXCR, one entry per CDR3 protein. The sample includes 200,000 to 250,000 distinct CDR3 sequences, 12% of them seen just once. V was clipped by 4 bases and J by 7 bases; unmatched bases: 23. This CDR3 comprises 20 residues. The germline V gene encodes CDR1 SGDLS and CDR2 YYNGEE. V usage is TRBV9 and J usage is TRBJ2-1; the match to TRBD2 covers 10 bases. The sequenced sample was PBMCs from the stem cell graft donor, obtained from the stem cell graft. The source of this sequence is a human donor who donated a stem cell graft to a child with acute lymphoblastic leukemia. The CDR3 loop reads CASSPNGGRVLAGDLNEQFF. The CDR3 DNA reads TGTGCCAGCAGCCCCAACGGGGGAAGGGTCCTAGCGGGGGACCTAAATGAGCAGTTCTTC.